These 7 T cell receptor beta chains share one sample of origin, sequenced in a study of T cell repertoires in cytomegalovirus infection. TCRdb recomputed calls from the reads with MiXCR, one row per CDR3 protein. The sample includes hundreds of thousands of distinct CDR3 sequences, less than 40% seen only once; the top ten take about 2.8%. What was sequenced was PBMCs. Receptors were obtained from a human donor in good health (CMV status not recorded). Some clones in this sample may be carry-over from other donors' samples.

This clonotype has only a few counts. This chain links TRBV28 with TRBJ2-7; no clear D gene. Germline assignment: CDR1 MDHEN and CDR2 SYDVKM. Trimming stripped 2 bases from V and 0 bases from J, with 11 bases between. The CDR3 runs 15 residues. The CDR3 DNA is TGTGCCAGCAGTTTAGTGGAAAAGCCCTCCTACGAGCAGTACTTC. Translated, it gives CASSLVEKPSYEQYF.

This clonotype was observed a few times. J is TRBJ2-5 and V is TRBV24-1, with TRBD1 identical over 7 bases. The germline V gene has CDR1 KGHDR and CDR2 SFDVKD. With V trimmed by 0 bases and J by 2 bases, 8 bases remained unmatched. CDR3 length: 17 amino acids. This chain's CDR3 is CATSDLRAETGQETQYF. The CDR3, as DNA: TGTGCCACCAGTGATTTGCGCGCTGAGACAGGGCAAGAGACCCAGTACTTC.

This chain links TRBV6-6 with TRBJ2-2; 7 bases are shared with TRBD2. The CDR3 has 16 residues. Trimming at V came to 7 bases and at J to 5 bases, leaving 13 bases not matched to a gene. The germline V gene has CDR1 MNHNY and CDR2 SVGAGI (reference sequence). CDR3 residues: CASITYGGGSTGELFF. CDR3 sequence (DNA): TGTGCCAGCATTACCTACGGCGGGGGAAGTACCGGGGAGCTGTTTTTT.

V is TRBV19 and J is TRBJ1-5; D is unclear. This CDR3 spans 15 amino acids. Germline V gene data show CDR1 as LNHDA and CDR2 as SQIVND (reference sequence). With 1 base removed from V and 3 bases from J, the gap between germline ends came to 10 bases. CDR3 residues: CASSIVEGYNQPQHF. The CDR3 nucleotides read TGTGCCAGTAGTATAGTTGAGGGATACAATCAGCCCCAGCATTTT.

The J gene is TRBJ2-2, the V gene TRBV12-3 or TRBV12-4; possibly TRBD1 for D (5 bases). Trimming took off 3 bases at V and 1 base at J, with 12 bases between the two ends. The CDR3 has 16 residues. The CDR3 sequence: CASSLTVPGNTGELFF. In DNA, the CDR3 is TGTGCCAGCAGTTTGACAGTCCCCGGGAACACCGGGGAGCTGTTTTTT.

The chain recombines TRBV19 with TRBJ1-3; TRBD1 matches at 9 bases. The V gene's germline CDR1 is LNHDA and CDR2 SQIVND (reference sequence). V was pared by 6 bases and J by 4 bases, with 16 bases of the junction left unmatched. The CDR3 covers 18 residues. In DNA form, the CDR3 reads TGTGCCAGTAGAGGACGAAACAGGGGGCGCTTCTCGGGAAACACCATATATTTT. Amino acid sequence: CASRGRNRGRFSGNTIYF.

On this clonotype itself: At one end, the junction sequence differs from germline, possibly due to a read error. The chain recombines TRBV7-9 with TRBJ1-2; D is unclear. Germline CDR1 is SEHNR and CDR2 is FQNEAQ (reference sequence). The CDR3 runs 14 residues. CDR3 protein: CASSIAAGNYGYTF. The DNA of the CDR3 is TGTGCCAGCAGCATAGCGGCAGGCAACTATGGCTACACCTTC.